These 22 T cell receptor beta chains came from one sample sequenced in a study of shared clonotypes between healthy human individuals. Measured with immunoSEQ multiplex PCR; TCRdb has only the in-frame clones, and not every one. The sample comprises around 2,000,000 clones, 95% of which are singletons, and 0.1% to 0.15% rests with the top ten. Material for sequencing was naive CD4+ T cells sorted from blood. The subset is: CD45RA+ positively selected. These receptors were collected from a man in his late teens or twenties in good health.

The chain is built from TRBV5-6 and TRBJ1-4; D is perhaps TRBD1 (5 bases). V shed 3 bases and J shed 8 bases, with 17 bases lying between them. The CDR3 has 15 amino acids. Germline V gives CDR1 SGHDT, CDR2 YYEEEE. The CDR3 loop reads CASSSRDAGREKLFF. CDR3 nucleotides: TGTGCCAGCAGCTCGCGGGACGCAGGAAGGGAAAAACTGTTTTTT.

The J gene is TRBJ1-2, the V gene TRBV6-5; weak D call: TRBD1 (5 bases). Germline V lookup: CDR1 MNHEY, CDR2 SVGAGI. This CDR3 has 15 residues. The V and J ends lost 7 bases and 7 bases respectively, with 22 bases between them. The CDR3 reads CASTSWGGRELGYTF. CDR3 coding DNA: TGTGCCAGCACCTCCTGGGGGGGGAGGGAACTTGGCTACACCTTC.

The rearrangement uses TRBV6-5 and TRBJ1-5, with no clear D. The CDR3 extends over 15 amino acids. The germline V gene encodes CDR1 MNHEY and CDR2 SVGAGI. V was cut by 0 bases and J by 1 base, with 7 bases left in between. Written as DNA, the CDR3 is TGTGCCAGCAGTTACTCGATGAACAGCAATCAGCCCCAGCATTTT. Protein product: CASSYSMNSNQPQHF.

A single count supports this clone. The V gene is TRBV5-6, the J gene TRBJ2-1; a weak D match, TRBD2 (5 bases). This CDR3 has 17 amino acids. Trimming stripped 0 bases from V and 2 bases from J, with 15 bases between. Looked up from germline, CDR1 is SGHDT and CDR2 is YYEEEE. CDR3 nucleotides: TGTGCCAGCAGCTTGGGCCGCGGGTTTAGGGCCTACAATGAGCAGTTCTTC. It translates to CASSLGRGFRAYNEQFF.

The chain joins TRBV10-1 to TRBJ1-2; 12 bases are a match to TRBD1. The CDR3 extends over 18 amino acids. The V gene's germline CDR1 is WNHNN and CDR2 SYGVQD (reference sequence). V gave up 6 bases and J gave up 7 bases; unmatched junction bases: 18. CDR3 region: CASSPKRDRGRGIVGYTF. The CDR3 DNA reads as TGCGCCAGCAGCCCAAAAAGGGACAGGGGGCGAGGAATTGTTGGCTACACCTTC.

V is TRBV28 and J is TRBJ1-2, with D unresolved. V was clipped by 10 bases and J by 4 bases, with 13 bases between them. The length of the CDR3 is 12 residues. Germline assignment: CDR1 MDHEN and CDR2 SYDVKM. CDR3 nucleotides: TGTGCCACCTCGTCGGGCGCCTATGGCTACACCTTC. Its protein is CATSSGAYGYTF.

The V call is TRBV6-5, the J call TRBJ2-4, with 10 bases aligning to TRBD1. This CDR3 has 15 residues. Germline V gene data show CDR1 as MNHEY and CDR2 as SVGAGI. Germline trimming cut 5 bases from V and 6 bases from J; bases unmatched to any gene: 7. CDR3 loop: CASSRGQGPGNIQYF. In DNA form, the CDR3 reads TGTGCCAGCAGTCGGGGACAGGGGCCCGGAAACATTCAGTACTTC.

V usage is TRBV6-1 and J usage is TRBJ2-3; D possibly corresponds to TRBD1 (6 bases). Trimming removed 4 bases at V and 2 bases at J, with 13 bases between. The CDR3 loop spans 15 amino acids. Germline lookup yields CDR1 MNHNS and CDR2 SASEGT. CDR3 loop: CASSGQASPTDTQYF. DNA for the CDR3: TGTGCCAGCAGTGGACAGGCCTCCCCCACAGATACGCAGTATTTT.

This clone was counted once. The V call is TRBV5-4, the J call TRBJ2-2; D may be TRBD1 or TRBD2 (6 bases each). The germline gives CDR1 SGHNT, CDR2 YYREEE (reference sequence). Trimming took 10 bases from V and 4 from J, leaving 20 bases between them. The CDR3 has 15 residues. This CDR3 reads CAYTPGGQPTGELFF. The CDR3 bases are TGTGCCTACACCCCTGGGGGGCAGCCCACCGGGGAGCTGTTTTTT.

This chain uses TRBV5-1 with TRBJ2-1, with 12 nucleotides matching TRBD2. J lost 7 bases, V lost 4 bases, and 9 bases had no gene match. CDR1 and CDR2 (germline): SGHRS, YFSETQ. The CDR3 sequence is 16 residues long. The CDR3 loop is CASSQIGGLAGNEQFF. DNA for the CDR3: TGCGCCAGCAGCCAGATAGGCGGACTAGCGGGAAATGAGCAGTTCTTC.

To note about this clone: At the DNA level, this CDR3 is encoded by other sequences in the same sample as well. V and J are TRBV6-5 and TRBJ2-7; D remains unclear. Trimming took off 2 bases at V and 3 bases at J, with 8 bases between the two ends. The length of the CDR3 is 13 residues. CDR1 and CDR2 from the germline V gene are MNHEY and SVGAGI. DNA for the CDR3: TGTGCCAGCAGTTACAGGGCTAGCTACGAGCAGTACTTC. It encodes CASSYRASYEQYF.

CDR3 sequence: CASSLAGPQTYEQYF. The CDR3 DNA reads as TGTGCCAGCAGCTTAGCTGGACCTCAGACCTACGAGCAGTACTTC. The chain is built from TRBV7-2 and TRBJ2-7; D is unresolved. The V gene's germline CDR1 is SGHTA and CDR2 FQGNSA. V was clipped by 0 bases and J by 2 bases, with 11 bases between them. This CDR3 comprises 15 residues.

In DNA, the CDR3 is TGTGCCAGCAGCTCAGGGACTAGCGGGCCCACAGATACGCAGTATTTT. Protein sequence: CASSSGTSGPTDTQYF. The rearrangement uses TRBV11-3 and TRBJ2-3; TRBD2 matches at 12 bases. This CDR3 comprises 16 residues. V lost 4 bases, J lost 2 bases, and 4 bases stayed unmatched. The germline V gene encodes CDR1 SGHNT and CDR2 YENEEA. The full variable domain, completed using reference TRBV11-3 and TRBJ2-3, is EAGVVQSPRYKIIEKKQPVAFWCNPISGHNTLYWYLQNLGQGPELLIRYENEEAVDDSQLPKDRFSAERLKGVDSTLKIQPAELGDSAVYLCASSSGTSGPTDTQYFGPGTRLTVL.

The V and J genes are TRBV6-5 and TRBJ1-2; no clear D gene. Per germline, CDR1 MNHEY and CDR2 SVGAGI. Trimming took off 5 bases at V and 8 bases at J, with 12 bases between the two ends. The CDR3 consists of 12 residues. The CDR3 is CASSGVGGGYTF. The CDR3 DNA is TGTGCCAGCAGTGGAGTGGGTGGCGGCTACACCTTC.

The genes are TRBV28 and TRBJ1-2, with TRBD1 matching over 8 bases. The germline gives CDR1 MDHEN, CDR2 SYDVKM. The CDR3 sequence is 15 residues long. Trimming took 2 bases from V and 7 from J; bases not matched to a gene: 9. CDR3 coding DNA: TGTGCCAGCAGTTTAGTGAGTTCAGGGGGCGGTGGCTACACCTTC. This codes for CASSLVSSGGGGYTF.

This sequence joins TRBV7-2 and TRBJ1-2; 7 bases agree with TRBD1. Germline CDR1 reads SGHTA; CDR2 reads FQGNSA. The CDR3 runs to 14 residues. Trimming at V came to 7 bases and at J to 7 bases, leaving 12 bases not matched to a gene. CDR3: CASTGPQGEGGYTF. The CDR3 coding sequence is TGTGCCAGCACCGGACCTCAGGGGGAGGGTGGCTACACCTTC.

CDR3 sequence (DNA): TGTGCTAGTGGTTTGGTACCGGGACTAGCGGGAATCCCATCAAACTACGAGCAGTACTTC. Protein sequence: CASGLVPGLAGIPSNYEQYF. The chain has TRBV12-5 and TRBJ2-7, with 13 bases aligning to TRBD2. The V segment lost 0 bases and the J segment 3 bases; nucleotides outside the gene matches: 14. The CDR3 extends over 20 amino acids. Germline assignment: CDR1 LGHNT and CDR2 FRNRAP.

This chain uses TRBV7-2 with TRBJ2-7; 10 bases fit TRBD1. There are 16 residues in the CDR3. Germline loops: CDR1 SGHTA, CDR2 FQGNSA. The V segment lost 4 bases and the J segment 0 bases; nucleotides outside the gene matches: 6. The CDR3 DNA follows: TGTGCCAGCAGCTGGACCGGGACAGGGGTCTCCTACGAGCAGTACTTC. Amino acid sequence: CASSWTGTGVSYEQYF.

The chain couples TRBV6-5 to TRBJ2-3; D is unresolved. The CDR3 sequence is 15 residues long. Per germline, CDR1 MNHEY and CDR2 SVGAGI. V was clipped by 5 bases and J by 1 base, with 13 bases between them. CDR3 nucleotide sequence: TGTGCCAGCAGTACCCGACGACACCGCACAGATACGCAGTATTTT. Translation gives CASSTRRHRTDTQYF.

Notes on this clone: The junction differs from germline at one of its ends, possibly a read error. The rearrangement uses TRBV30 and TRBJ1-1; D is ambiguous. Looked up from germline, CDR1 is GTSNPN and CDR2 is SVGIG (reference sequence). The CDR3 runs to 14 residues. The CDR3 DNA reads as TGTGCCTGGAGTGGATGGTCCTCTAACAGTGAAGCTTTCTTT. This translates into CAWSGWSSNSEAFF.

This clone was counted once. J is TRBJ1-2 and V is TRBV27; 9 nucleotides line up with TRBD1. The CDR3 runs to 16 residues. J lost 2 bases, V lost 4 bases, and 8 bases had no gene match. Germline values: CDR1 MNHEY, CDR2 SMNVEV (reference sequence). The CDR3 reads CASSSPGTGRNYGYTF. CDR3 nucleotides: TGTGCCAGCAGTTCCCCCGGGACAGGGCGAAACTATGGCTACACCTTC.

The chain recombines TRBV10-3 with TRBJ1-4; D perhaps matches TRBD1 (5 bases). Per germline, CDR1 ENHRY and CDR2 SYGVKD. The ends were cut back, 0 bases at V and 8 bases at J, with 16 bases in the middle. This CDR3 is built from 16 residues. CDR3 nucleotides: TGTGCCATCAGTGAGTCGATTCAGGGAGCATCGGAAAAACTGTTTTTT. Its protein is CAISESIQGASEKLFF.